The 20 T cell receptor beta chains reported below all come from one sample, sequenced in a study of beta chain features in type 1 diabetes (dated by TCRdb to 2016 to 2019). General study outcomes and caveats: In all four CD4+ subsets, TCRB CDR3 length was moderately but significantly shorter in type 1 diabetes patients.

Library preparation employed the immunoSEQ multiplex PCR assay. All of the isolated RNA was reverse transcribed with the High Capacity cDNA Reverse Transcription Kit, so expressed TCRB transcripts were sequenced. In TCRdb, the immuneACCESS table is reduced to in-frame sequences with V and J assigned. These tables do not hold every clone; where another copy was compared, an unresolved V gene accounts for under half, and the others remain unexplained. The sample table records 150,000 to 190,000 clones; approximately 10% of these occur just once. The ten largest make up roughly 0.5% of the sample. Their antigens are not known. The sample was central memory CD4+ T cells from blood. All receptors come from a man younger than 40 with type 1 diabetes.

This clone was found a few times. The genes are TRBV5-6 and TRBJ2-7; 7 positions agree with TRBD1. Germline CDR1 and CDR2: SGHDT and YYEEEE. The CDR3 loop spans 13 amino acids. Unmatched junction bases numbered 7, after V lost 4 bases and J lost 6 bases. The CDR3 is CASSPRTGPEQYF. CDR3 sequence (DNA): TGTGCCAGCAGCCCTAGGACAGGCCCCGAGCAGTACTTC.

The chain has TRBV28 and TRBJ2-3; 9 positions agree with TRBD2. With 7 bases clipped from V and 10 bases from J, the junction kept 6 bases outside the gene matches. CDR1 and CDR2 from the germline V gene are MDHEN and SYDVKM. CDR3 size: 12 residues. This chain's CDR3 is CASTLAGQAQYF. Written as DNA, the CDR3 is TGTGCCAGCACACTAGCGGGCCAAGCGCAGTATTTT.

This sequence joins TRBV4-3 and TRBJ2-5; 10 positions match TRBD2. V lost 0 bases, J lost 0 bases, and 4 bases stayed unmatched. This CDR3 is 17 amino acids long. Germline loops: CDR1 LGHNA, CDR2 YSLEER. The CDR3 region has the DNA TGCGCCAGCAGCCAAGAACTGCTAGCGGGAGACCAAGAGACCCAGTACTTC. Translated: CASSQELLAGDQETQYF.

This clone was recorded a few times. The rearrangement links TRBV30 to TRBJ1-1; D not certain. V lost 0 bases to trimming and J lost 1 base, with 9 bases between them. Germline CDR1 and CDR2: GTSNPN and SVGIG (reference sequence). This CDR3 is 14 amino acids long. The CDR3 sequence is CAWSVPPQNTEAFF. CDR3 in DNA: TGTGCCTGGAGTGTACCCCCACAGAACACTGAAGCTTTCTTT.

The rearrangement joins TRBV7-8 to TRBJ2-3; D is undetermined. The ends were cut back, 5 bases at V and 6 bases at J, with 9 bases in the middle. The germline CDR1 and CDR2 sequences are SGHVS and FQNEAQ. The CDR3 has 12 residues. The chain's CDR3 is CASSAAEDTQYF. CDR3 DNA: TGTGCCAGCAGCGCCGCCGAGGATACGCAGTATTTT.

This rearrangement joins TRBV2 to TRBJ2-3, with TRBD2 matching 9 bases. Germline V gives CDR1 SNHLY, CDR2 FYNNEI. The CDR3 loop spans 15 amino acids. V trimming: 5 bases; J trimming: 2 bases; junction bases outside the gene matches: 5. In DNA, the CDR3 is TGTGCCAGCAGTCCGACTAGCGGCCTCACAGATACGCAGTATTTT. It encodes CASSPTSGLTDTQYF.

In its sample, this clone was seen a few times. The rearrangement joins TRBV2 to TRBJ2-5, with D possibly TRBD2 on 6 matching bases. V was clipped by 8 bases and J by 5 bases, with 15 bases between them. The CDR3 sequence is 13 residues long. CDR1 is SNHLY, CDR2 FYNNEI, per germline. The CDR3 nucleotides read TGTGCCAGCGGGGACTCTTGGGGGGAGACCCAGTACTTC. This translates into CASGDSWGETQYF.

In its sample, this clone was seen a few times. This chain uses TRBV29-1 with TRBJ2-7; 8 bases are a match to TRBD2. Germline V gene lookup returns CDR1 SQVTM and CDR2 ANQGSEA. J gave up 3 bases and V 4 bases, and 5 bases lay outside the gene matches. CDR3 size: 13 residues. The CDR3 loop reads CSVGERGNYEQYF. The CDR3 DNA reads TGCAGCGTTGGCGAGCGGGGGAACTACGAGCAGTACTTC.

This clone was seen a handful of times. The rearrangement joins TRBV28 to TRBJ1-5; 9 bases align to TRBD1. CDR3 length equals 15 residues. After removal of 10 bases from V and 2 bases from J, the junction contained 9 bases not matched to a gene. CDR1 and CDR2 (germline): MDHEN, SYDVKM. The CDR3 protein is CATTGTGSGNQPQHF. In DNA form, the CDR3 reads TGTGCCACCACCGGGACAGGGTCAGGCAATCAGCCCCAGCATTTT. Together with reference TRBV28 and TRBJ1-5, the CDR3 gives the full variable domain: DVKVTQSSRYLVKRTGEKVFLECVQDMDHENMFWYRQDPGLGLRLIYFSYDVKMKEKGDIPEGYSVSREKKERFSLILESASTNQTSMYLCATTGTGSGNQPQHFGDGTRLSIL.

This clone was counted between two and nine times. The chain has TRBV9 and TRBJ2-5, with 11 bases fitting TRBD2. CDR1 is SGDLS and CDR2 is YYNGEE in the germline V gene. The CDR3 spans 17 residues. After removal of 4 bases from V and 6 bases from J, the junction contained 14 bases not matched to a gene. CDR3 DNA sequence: TGTGCCAGCAGCCCAGAGACTAGCGGGGCCCTAGGCAAGACCCAGTACTTC. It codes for CASSPETSGALGKTQYF.

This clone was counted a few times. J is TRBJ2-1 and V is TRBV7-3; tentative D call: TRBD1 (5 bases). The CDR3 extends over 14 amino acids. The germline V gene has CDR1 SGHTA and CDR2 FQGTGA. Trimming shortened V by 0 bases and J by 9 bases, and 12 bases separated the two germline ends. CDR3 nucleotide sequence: TGTGCCAGCAGCTTAACGGCCAGGGCGGCTGAGCAGTTCTTC. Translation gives CASSLTARAAEQFF.

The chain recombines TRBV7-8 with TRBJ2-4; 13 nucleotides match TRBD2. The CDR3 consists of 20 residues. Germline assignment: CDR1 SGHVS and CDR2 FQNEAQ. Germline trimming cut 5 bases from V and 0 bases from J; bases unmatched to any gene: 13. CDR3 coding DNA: TGTGCCAGCAGCCACGAAACTGGGACTAGCGGGACAATAGCCAAAAACATTCAGTACTTC. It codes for CASSHETGTSGTIAKNIQYF.

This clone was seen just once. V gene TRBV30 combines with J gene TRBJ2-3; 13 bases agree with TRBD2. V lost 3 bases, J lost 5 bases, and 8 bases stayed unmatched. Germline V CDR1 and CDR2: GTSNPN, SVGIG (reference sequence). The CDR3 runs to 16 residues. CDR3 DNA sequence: TGTGCCTGGAGCATAGGACTAGCGGGAGTTTTAGATACGCAGTATTTT. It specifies CAWSIGLAGVLDTQYF.

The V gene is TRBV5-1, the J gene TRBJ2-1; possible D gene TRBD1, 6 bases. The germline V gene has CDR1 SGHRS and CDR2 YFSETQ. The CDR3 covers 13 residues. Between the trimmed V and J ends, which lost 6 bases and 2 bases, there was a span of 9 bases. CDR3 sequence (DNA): TGCGCCAGCACGAGGGGGACCTACAATGAGCAGTTCTTC. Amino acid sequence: CASTRGTYNEQFF.

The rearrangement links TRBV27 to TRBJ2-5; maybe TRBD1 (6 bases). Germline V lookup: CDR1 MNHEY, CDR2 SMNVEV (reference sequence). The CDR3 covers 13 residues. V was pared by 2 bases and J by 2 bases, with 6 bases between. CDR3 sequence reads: CASSLRGQETQYF. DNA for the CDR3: TGTGCCAGCAGTTTAAGGGGGCAAGAGACCCAGTACTTC.

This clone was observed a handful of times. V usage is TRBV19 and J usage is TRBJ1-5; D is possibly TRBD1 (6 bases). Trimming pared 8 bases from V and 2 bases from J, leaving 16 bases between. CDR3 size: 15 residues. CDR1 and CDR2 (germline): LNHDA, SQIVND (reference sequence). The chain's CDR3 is CASSRTVLGNQPQHF. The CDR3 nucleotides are TGTGCCAGTTCCAGGACAGTCTTGGGCAATCAGCCCCAGCATTTT.

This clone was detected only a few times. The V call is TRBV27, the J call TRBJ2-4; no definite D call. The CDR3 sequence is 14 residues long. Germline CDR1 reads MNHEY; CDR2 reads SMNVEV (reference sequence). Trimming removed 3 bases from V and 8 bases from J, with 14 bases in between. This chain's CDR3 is CASSFLAQKDIQYF. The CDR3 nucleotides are TGTGCCAGCAGTTTCTTAGCCCAAAAAGACATTCAGTACTTC.

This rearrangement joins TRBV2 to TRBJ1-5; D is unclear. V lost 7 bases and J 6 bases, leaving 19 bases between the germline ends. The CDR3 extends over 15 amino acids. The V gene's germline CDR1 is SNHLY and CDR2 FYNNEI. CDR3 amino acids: CASTLRGGGSQPQHF. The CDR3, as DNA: TGTGCCAGCACCCTGCGCGGAGGAGGTAGTCAGCCCCAGCATTTT.

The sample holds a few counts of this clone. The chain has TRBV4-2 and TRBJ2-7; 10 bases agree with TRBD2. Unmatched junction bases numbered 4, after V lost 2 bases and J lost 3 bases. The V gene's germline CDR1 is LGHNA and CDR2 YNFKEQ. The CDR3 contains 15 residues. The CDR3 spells CASSQSTSGDYEQYF. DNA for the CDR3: TGTGCCAGCAGCCAATCAACTAGCGGGGACTACGAGCAGTACTTC.

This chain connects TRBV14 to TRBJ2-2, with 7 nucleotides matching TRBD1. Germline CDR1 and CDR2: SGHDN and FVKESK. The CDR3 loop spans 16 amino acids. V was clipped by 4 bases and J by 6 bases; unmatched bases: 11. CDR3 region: CASSPSGPGGAGELFF. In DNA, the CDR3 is TGTGCCAGCAGCCCAAGCGGCCCAGGGGGAGCCGGGGAGCTGTTTTTT.